This TCR beta chain was captured in a study of blood T cell repertoires in COVID-19. In the study overall: T cells, B-cell-depleted T cells, or PBMCs provided the cDNA or gDNA that served as material.

The V and J ends lost 2 bases and 6 bases respectively, with 10 bases between them. Germline CDR1 is SNHLY and CDR2 is FYNNEI. This CDR3 contains 13 residues. Some clones are missing from TCRdb's copy, which holds only in-frame ones; the method was immunoSEQ multiplex PCR. The table lists roughly 400,000 clones, nearly 90% of them singletons. This clone was seen a single time. The V call is TRBV2, the J call TRBJ1-1; the D gene is possibly TRBD1 (5 bases). Sequencing was carried out using PBMCs or T cells enriched from blood (not recorded which). The sequence derives from a woman aged 18-29 years who had been exposed to COVID-19. The CDR3 here is CASSERRDAEAFF. The CDR3 bases are TGTGCCAGCAGTGAAAGGCGGGACGCTGAAGCTTTCTTT.